Listed here is a single T cell receptor beta chain. Generated by immunoSEQ multiplex PCR, the TCRdb table keeps only in-frame clones and is missing some. Of 310,000 or so clones listed, 86% are singletons. The CDR3 consists of 14 residues. Germline CDR1 reads MNHEY; CDR2 reads SMNVEV (reference sequence). With 6 bases clipped from V and 6 bases from J, the junction kept 6 bases outside the gene matches. The data were taken from a study of blood T cell repertoires in COVID-19. Study overall: From the United States, Italy and Spain came samples of acute and convalescent COVID-19. PBMCs, B-cell-depleted T cells, or T cells provided the cDNA or gDNA that made up the material.

The chain links TRBV27 to TRBJ1-5, with 9 bases matching TRBD1. The sample taken for sequencing was peripheral blood. This sequence was found in a woman between 45 and 65 years old with acute or convalescent COVID-19. CDR3 protein: CASSRTGDPQPQHF. For the CDR3, the DNA is TGTGCCAGCAGCCGGACAGGGGATCCTCAGCCCCAGCATTTT.